This T cell receptor (beta chain) was identified during a study of shared clonotypes between healthy human individuals. Worth noting for this clone: The antigen is undetermined.

The CDR3 runs 18 residues. V gave up 4 bases and J gave up 0 bases, with 19 bases separating them. In germline, CDR1 is LNHDA, CDR2 SQIVND (reference sequence). The genomic DNA of each subset was split evenly across several immunoSEQ plates. Clones were read by immunoSEQ multiplex PCR, and TCRdb kept only the in-frame ones, dropping some. The data show hundreds of thousands of clones, roughly 70% seen once. Study-wide points: Estimated clonotype richness was generally higher in naive than memory subsets.

The clonotype was recovered from a woman younger than 45 in good health. Source material: memory CD4+ T cells sorted from blood. Subset specified: CD45RA-negative fraction. The V and J genes are TRBV19 and TRBJ1-5; possible D gene TRBD1, 5 bases. CDR3 loop: CASSRELTAYYSNQPQHF. Here the CDR3 DNA reads TGTGCCAGTAGTAGGGAGCTGACAGCCTACTATAGCAATCAGCCCCAGCATTTT.